These 22 T cell receptor beta chains came from one sample sequenced in a study of blood T cell repertoires in COVID-19. The assay was immunoSEQ multiplex PCR, and TCRdb's table has in-frame clones only and misses some. The profile shows 250,000 to 350,000 clones, around 85% of them singletons. What was sequenced was PBMCs or T cells enriched from blood (not recorded which). These receptors came from a woman in her 30s who had recovered from COVID-19.

The J gene is TRBJ1-5, the V gene TRBV11-3; 7 nucleotides agree with TRBD1. This CDR3 region has 14 residues. The germline V gene encodes CDR1 SGHNT and CDR2 YENEEA. With V trimmed by 3 bases and J by 1 base, 0 bases remained unmatched. CDR3 nucleotides: TGTGCCAGCAGCTTGACAGGGAGCAATCAGCCCCAGCATTTT. As protein: CASSLTGSNQPQHF.

V usage is TRBV18 and J usage is TRBJ2-2, with D unclear. The CDR3 has 17 residues. V lost 3 bases and J lost 0, with 14 bases in between. The germline CDR1 and CDR2 sequences are KGHSH and LQKENI. The CDR3, as DNA: TGTGCCAGCTCACCGTCCTTATCCGGGTCGAACACCGGGGAGCTGTTTTTT. Protein product: CASSPSLSGSNTGELFF.

CDR3 in amino acids: CASSDQTGDAYEQYF. In nucleotides, the CDR3 is TGCGCCAGCAGCGATCAGACAGGGGATGCCTACGAGCAGTACTTC. The genes are TRBV10-1 and TRBJ2-7; TRBD1 matches 8 bases. There are 15 residues in the CDR3. Germline V gene sequence: CDR1 WNHNN, CDR2 SYGVQD (reference sequence). The V gene end was trimmed by 6 bases and the J gene end by 2 bases; junction bases not matched to a gene: 9.

The gene calls are TRBV6-5 and TRBJ2-7, with D perhaps TRBD2 (7 bases). Germline CDR1 is MNHEY and CDR2 is SVGAGI. V was shortened by 0 bases and J by 5 bases, with 11 bases between the two germline ends. The CDR3 runs 14 residues. The CDR3 nucleotides are TGTGCCAGCAGTTACTCAAGGGGGGGCAACGAGCAGTACTTC. Protein product: CASSYSRGGNEQYF.

The rearrangement uses TRBV28 and TRBJ2-7; 10 bases fit TRBD2. The CDR3 sequence is 15 residues long. The germline CDR1 and CDR2 sequences are MDHEN and SYDVKM. V lost 6 bases, J lost 4 bases, and 9 bases stayed unmatched. The CDR3 DNA follows: TGTGCCAGCAGGGTCGCCCTTAGCGGGAGGTACGAGCAGTACTTC. Translated, it gives CASRVALSGRYEQYF.

The chain links TRBV7-6 to TRBJ2-5; D unresolved. Trimming removed 1 base at V and 1 base at J, with 13 bases between. The CDR3 is made up of 16 amino acids. Germline V gives CDR1 SGHVS, CDR2 FNYEAQ. In DNA, the CDR3 is TGTGCCAGCAGCTTAGGAGGTCTCCTGGGCCAAGAGACCCAGTACTTC. Its translation is CASSLGGLLGQETQYF.

This sequence joins TRBV3-1 (or the pseudogene TRBV3-2) and TRBJ2-3; 7 nucleotides agree with TRBD1. Germline CDR1 LGHDT, CDR2 YNNKEL (reference sequence). This CDR3 contains 15 residues. The V and J ends lost 7 bases and 4 bases, in that order; junction bases with no gene match: 11. This CDR3 reads CASTPGQTPSDTQYF. The CDR3 DNA sequence: TGTGCCAGCACCCCGGGACAGACCCCATCAGATACGCAGTATTTT.

This clone occurred once. The chain recombines TRBV6-5 with TRBJ1-2; D remains ambiguous. Germline V gives CDR1 MNHEY, CDR2 SVGAGI. The V and J ends lost 6 bases and 8 bases respectively, with 16 bases between them. CDR3 length: 13 amino acids. The CDR3 is CASSLNSGHGYTF. The CDR3 region has the DNA TGTGCCAGCAGCTTGAACTCAGGTCACGGCTACACCTTC.

This clone was detected once. The genes are TRBV6-5 and TRBJ1-2; possible D gene TRBD1, 6 bases. Trimming cost V 2 bases and J 2 bases, with 12 bases left between them. CDR1 and CDR2 (germline): MNHEY, SVGAGI. This CDR3 region has 15 residues. CDR3 nucleotide sequence: TGTGCCAGCAGTTACAACAGGGCCCAGAACTATGGCTACACCTTC. It encodes CASSYNRAQNYGYTF.

The V gene is TRBV12-3 or TRBV12-4, the J gene TRBJ1-2, with 7 bases identical to TRBD1. This CDR3 is built from 12 residues. Unmatched junction bases numbered 0, after V lost 6 bases and J lost 2 bases. The CDR3 DNA follows: TGTGCCAGCAGCAGGGGGAACTATGGCTACACCTTC. It codes for CASSRGNYGYTF.

This clone was observed once. The chain carries TRBV11-2 and TRBJ1-1; 8 nucleotides match TRBD1. From germline, CDR1 is SGHAT and CDR2 FQNNGV. V trimming: 7 bases; J trimming: 3 bases; junction bases outside the gene matches: 13. This CDR3 is built from 16 residues. CDR3 sequence (DNA): TGTGCCAGCACTCAGGGGGCGCTCAGTGGGGACACTGAAGCTTTCTTT. Protein: CASTQGALSGDTEAFF.

The CDR3 DNA reads TGTGCCAGCAGCTTAGGACTCCTCTCGACAGGAGCACAAGAGACCCAGTACTTC. Amino acids: CASSLGLLSTGAQETQYF. The J gene is TRBJ2-5, the V gene TRBV7-2, with D possibly matching TRBD1 (6 bases). The V and J ends lost 1 base and 2 bases respectively, with 20 bases between them. CDR3 length: 18 residues. The V gene's germline CDR1 is SGHTA and CDR2 FQGNSA.

The genes are TRBV5-1 and TRBJ2-3; a weak D match, TRBD2 (6 bases). CDR1 is SGHRS and CDR2 is YFSETQ in the germline V gene. The V gene lost 0 bases and the J gene lost 4 bases, with 12 bases spanning the gap. The CDR3 has 15 amino acids. CDR3 loop: CASSLDGGASDTQYF. Written as DNA, the CDR3 is TGCGCCAGCAGCTTGGATGGCGGGGCGTCAGATACGCAGTATTTT.

The chain carries TRBV11-2 and TRBJ1-2; D remains ambiguous. The V end lost 5 bases, the J end lost 0 bases, and 7 bases lay between the germline ends. The CDR3 extends over 13 amino acids. Germline V gene data show CDR1 as SGHAT and CDR2 as FQNNGV. Written as DNA, the CDR3 is TGTGCCAGCAGCGCGAATGCTAACTATGGCTACACCTTC. Its protein product is CASSANANYGYTF.

CDR3 sequence: CASSQPQGDEKLFF. CDR3 coding DNA: TGCGCCAGCAGCCAACCTCAGGGGGACGAAAAACTGTTTTTT. This chain joins TRBV4-1 and TRBJ1-4, with TRBD1 matching over 7 bases. The CDR3 extends over 14 amino acids. The V segment lost 2 bases and the J segment 8 bases; nucleotides outside the gene matches: 5. In germline, CDR1 is MGHRA, CDR2 YSYEKL.

The chain links TRBV2 to TRBJ2-7; D is unresolved. Between the trimmed V and J ends, which lost 7 bases and 4 bases, there was a span of 14 bases. The CDR3 extends over 13 amino acids. The germline V gene encodes CDR1 SNHLY and CDR2 FYNNEI. The CDR3 spells CASTPREDYEQYF. In DNA, the CDR3 is TGTGCCAGCACCCCCCGTGAGGATTACGAGCAGTACTTC.

The chain uses TRBV5-6 and TRBJ2-7; a weak D match, TRBD2 (6 bases). From germline, CDR1 is SGHDT and CDR2 YYEEEE. V lost 0 bases, J lost 1 base, and 14 bases lay in between. The CDR3 has 16 residues. In DNA form, the CDR3 reads TGTGCCAGCAGCTTGGGGACGGGACTGTCTTCCTACGAGCAGTACTTC. Translation: CASSLGTGLSSYEQYF.

This chain connects TRBV28 to TRBJ1-5, with 8 bases lining up with TRBD1. Losses at the gene ends were 1 base for V and 4 bases for J; bases not matched to a gene: 6. The CDR3 is 16 residues long. Germline CDR1 is MDHEN and CDR2 is SYDVKM. In DNA form, the CDR3 reads TGTGCCAGCAGTTTATTGTCCGGGACAGGAAATCAGCCCCAGCATTTT. Its translation: CASSLLSGTGNQPQHF.

This chain connects TRBV11-2 to TRBJ2-1; TRBD1 is a possible D gene (5 bases). Germline V CDR1 and CDR2: SGHAT, FQNNGV. The CDR3 length is 15 residues. V gave up 7 bases and J gave up 3 bases, with 16 bases separating them. The CDR3 sequence is CASTSWNQGYNEQFF. In DNA, the CDR3 is TGTGCCAGCACTTCTTGGAACCAGGGCTACAATGAGCAGTTCTTC.

CDR3 sequence reads: CASSRLSPGTSTDTQYF. CDR3 coding DNA: TGTGCCAGCAGCCGATTATCACCAGGGACTAGCACAGATACGCAGTATTTT. The chain employs TRBV7-8 and TRBJ2-3; possibly TRBD2 for D (6 bases). The CDR3 runs 17 residues. V dropped 5 bases and J dropped 0 bases, with 18 bases sitting between them. In germline, CDR1 is SGHVS, CDR2 FQNEAQ.

V and J are TRBV5-5 and TRBJ2-7; D is perhaps TRBD1 (5 bases). This CDR3 spans 13 amino acids. V was trimmed by 4 bases and J by 3 bases, leaving 11 bases between them. Germline-derived CDR1 and CDR2 are SGHKS and YYEKEE (reference sequence). CDR3 protein: CASSHGQNYEQYF. The CDR3 DNA reads as TGTGCCAGCAGCCATGGACAAAACTACGAGCAGTACTTC.

This rearrangement joins TRBV27 to TRBJ1-5; 8 bases agree with TRBD1. In germline, CDR1 is MNHEY, CDR2 SMNVEV (reference sequence). The CDR3 spans 13 residues. With 2 bases clipped from V and 7 bases from J, the junction kept 1 base outside the gene matches. The CDR3 nucleotides read TGTGCCAGCAGTTTAACAGGGGGGCAGCCCCAGCATTTT. Protein product: CASSLTGGQPQHF.